This TCR beta chain was captured in a study of T cell changes during pregnancy in multiple sclerosis. Assay used: immunoSEQ multiplex PCR; TCRdb lists only in-frame clones, some missing. Of about 80,000 clones in the sample, about 90% are singletons; the top ten hold 2.6%. The CDR3 contains 15 residues. Trimming at V came to 9 bases and at J to 7 bases, leaving 12 bases not matched to a gene. Per the germline V gene, CDR1 is LNHDA and CDR2 is SQIVND (reference sequence). V and J are TRBV19 and TRBJ2-2, with 9 bases that match TRBD1. The sequence was collected from a female donor with multiple sclerosis, enrolled in a pregnancy study. This sample comprised peripheral blood, obtained before pregnancy. The CDR3 bases are TGTGCCAGCAAGACCGGGACAGGGTTTATCGGGGAGCTGTTTTTT. This gives the protein CASKTGTGFIGELFF. Combining the CDR3 with reference TRBV19 and TRBJ2-2 gives the whole variable domain DGGITQSPKYLFRKEGQNVTLSCEQNLNHDAMYWYRQDPGQGLRLIYYSQIVNDFQKGDIAEGYSVSREKKESFPLTVTSAQKNPTAFYLCASKTGTGFIGELFFGEGSRLTVL.